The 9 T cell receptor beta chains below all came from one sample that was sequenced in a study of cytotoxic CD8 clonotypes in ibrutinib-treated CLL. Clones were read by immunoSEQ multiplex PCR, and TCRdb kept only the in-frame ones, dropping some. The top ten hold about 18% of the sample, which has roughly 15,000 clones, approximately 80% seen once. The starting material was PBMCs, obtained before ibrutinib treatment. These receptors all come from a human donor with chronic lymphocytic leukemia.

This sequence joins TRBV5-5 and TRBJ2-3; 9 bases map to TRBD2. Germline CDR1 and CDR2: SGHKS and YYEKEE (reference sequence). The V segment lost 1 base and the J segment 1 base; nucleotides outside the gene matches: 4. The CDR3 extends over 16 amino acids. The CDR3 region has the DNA TGTGCCAGCAGCTTGAAAGCGGGAGGTGGCACAGATACGCAGTATTTT. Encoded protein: CASSLKAGGGTDTQYF.

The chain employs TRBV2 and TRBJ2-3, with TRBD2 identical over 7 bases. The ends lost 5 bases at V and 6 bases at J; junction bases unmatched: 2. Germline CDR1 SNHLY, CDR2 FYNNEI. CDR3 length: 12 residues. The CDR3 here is CASSWEGDTQYF. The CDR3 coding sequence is TGTGCCAGCAGTTGGGAGGGGGATACGCAGTATTTT. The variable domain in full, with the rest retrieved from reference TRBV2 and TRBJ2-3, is EPEVTQTPSHQVTQMGQEVILRCVPISNHLYFYWYRQILGQKVEFLVSFYNNEISEKSEIFDDQFSVERPDGSNFTLKIRSTKLEDSAMYFCASSWEGDTQYFGPGTRLTVL.

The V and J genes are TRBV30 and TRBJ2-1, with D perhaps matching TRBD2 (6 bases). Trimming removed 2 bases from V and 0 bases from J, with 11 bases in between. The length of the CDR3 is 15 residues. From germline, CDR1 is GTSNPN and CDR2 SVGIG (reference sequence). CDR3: CAWSPVEGSYNEQFF. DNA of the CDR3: TGTGCCTGGAGTCCGGTGGAGGGCTCCTACAATGAGCAGTTCTTC.

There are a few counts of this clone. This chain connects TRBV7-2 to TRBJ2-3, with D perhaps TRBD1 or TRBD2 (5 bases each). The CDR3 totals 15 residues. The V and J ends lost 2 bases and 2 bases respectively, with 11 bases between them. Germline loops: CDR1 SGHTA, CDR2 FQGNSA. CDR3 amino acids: CASSLSGGDTDTQYF. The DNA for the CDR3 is TGTGCCAGCAGCTTATCTGGGGGAGACACAGATACGCAGTATTTT. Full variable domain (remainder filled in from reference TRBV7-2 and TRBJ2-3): GAGVSQSPSNKVTEKGKDVELRCDPISGHTALYWYRQSLGQGLEFLIYFQGNSAPDKSGLPSDRFSAERTGGSVSTLTIQRTQQEDSAVYLCASSLSGGDTDTQYFGPGTRLTVL.

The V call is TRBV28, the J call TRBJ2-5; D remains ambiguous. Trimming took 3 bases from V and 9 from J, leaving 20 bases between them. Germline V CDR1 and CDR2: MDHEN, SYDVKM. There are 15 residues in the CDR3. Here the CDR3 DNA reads TGTGCCAGCAGTTTTAGTCCCCAGCCAAGATTGGCCCAGTACTTC. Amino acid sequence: CASSFSPQPRLAQYF.

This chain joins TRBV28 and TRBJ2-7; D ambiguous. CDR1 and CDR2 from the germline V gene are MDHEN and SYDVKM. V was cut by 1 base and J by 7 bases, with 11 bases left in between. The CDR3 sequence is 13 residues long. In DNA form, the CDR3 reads TGTGCCAGCAGTTTATACCTGGGTCTGGAGCAGTACTTC. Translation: CASSLYLGLEQYF.

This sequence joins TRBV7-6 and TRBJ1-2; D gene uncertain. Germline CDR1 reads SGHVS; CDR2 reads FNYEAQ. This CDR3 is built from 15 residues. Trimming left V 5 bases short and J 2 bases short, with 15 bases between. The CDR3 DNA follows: TGTGCCAGCAGCCCCGAGGCAACGAGGAACTATGGCTACACCTTC. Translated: CASSPEATRNYGYTF.

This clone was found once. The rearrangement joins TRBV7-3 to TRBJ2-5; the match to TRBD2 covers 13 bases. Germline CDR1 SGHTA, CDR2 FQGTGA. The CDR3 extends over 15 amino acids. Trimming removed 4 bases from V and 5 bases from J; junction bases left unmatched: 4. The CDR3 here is CASSWTSGSSETQYF. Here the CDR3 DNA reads TGTGCCAGCAGCTGGACTAGCGGGAGCAGCGAGACCCAGTACTTC.

CDR3 in amino acids: CASSPLSRGLGREKGNEQFF. The CDR3 nucleotides are TGTGCCAGCAGCCCGCTGAGTCGAGGGCTGGGGCGGGAGAAGGGCAATGAGCAGTTCTTC. The rearrangement uses TRBV7-3 and TRBJ2-1; 7 nucleotides agree with TRBD2. Germline assignment: CDR1 SGHTA and CDR2 FQGTGA. V lost 5 bases, J lost 6 bases, and 25 bases stayed unmatched. CDR3 length equals 20 residues.